What follows describes a single T cell receptor beta chain. This sample was taken from a study of blood T cell repertoires in COVID-19. Study in general: PBMCs, B-cell-depleted T cells, or T cells were the source of the cDNA or gDNA that made up the material.

Here immunoSEQ multiplex PCR was the method, and the copy in TCRdb shows in-frame clones only, minus some. The sample shows more than 95,000 clones, over 75% of them seen only once. This CDR3 has 17 residues. The V end was cut by 5 bases, the J end by 0 bases, with 17 bases between. CDR1 is MGHRA, CDR2 YSYEKL, per germline. Sequencing input: peripheral blood. The receptor comes from a human donor in a cohort sampled during active COVID-19. This chain connects TRBV4-1 to TRBJ2-1, with a tentative D call TRBD2 (5 bases). This CDR3 is CASSSRAPGYSYNEQFF. CDR3 bases: TGCGCCAGCAGCTCTCGGGCCCCGGGATACTCCTACAATGAGCAGTTCTTC.